These 12 T cell receptor beta chains were sequenced from one sample in a study of molecular identifiers for immune sequencing clone quantification. TCRdb called the PCR reads again in MiXCR, with one record for every CDR3 protein. The table records some 100,000 distinct CDR3 sequences, about 35% of them present only once. Sample: naive CD8+ T cells from blood, with Jurkat cell RNA spiked in. This sample's subset: FACS-sorted CD8+CD4-CCR7+CD45RA+ naive T cells. All receptors derive from a human donor in good health. Some libraries in this study had Jurkat cell RNA spiked in.

The V call is TRBV5-1, the J call TRBJ2-3; D not resolved. CDR3 length equals 12 residues. CDR1 SGHRS and CDR2 YFSETQ come from the germline V gene. V shed 6 bases and J shed 4 bases, with 9 bases lying between them. CDR3 DNA: TGCGCCAGCACCTCGGCAGCAGATACGCAGTATTTT. Translated: CASTSAADTQYF.

This clonotype was picked up one time. The chain uses TRBV12-3 or TRBV12-4 and TRBJ1-1, with D hard to call. This CDR3 is built from 16 residues. Trimming shortened V by 3 bases and J by 4 bases, and 18 bases separated the two germline ends. The DNA of the CDR3 is TGTGCCAGCAGTTTCCGAGACGGGGAGGAGGGCACTGAAGCTTTCTTT. Translated, it gives CASSFRDGEEGTEAFF.

As regards this clonotype: Its ends do not fully match the called genes, so a read error is possible. The V gene is TRBV12-3 or TRBV12-4, the J gene TRBJ2-3, with D perhaps TRBD1 or TRBD2 (5 bases each). There are 16 residues in the CDR3. CDR3 sequence reads: CASSSRDPRSTVTQYF. CDR3 sequence (DNA): TGTGCCAGCAGCTCCCGGGACCCGCGTAGCACAGTTACGCAGTATTTT.

J is TRBJ2-1 and V is TRBV7-3, with 7 bases lining up with TRBD2. The germline CDR1 and CDR2 sequences are SGHTA and FQGTGA. The CDR3 contains 16 residues. V gave up 2 bases and J gave up 3 bases; unmatched junction bases: 7. CDR3: CASSLSAGEGYNEQFF. The DNA of the CDR3 is TGTGCCAGCAGCTTATCCGCGGGAGAAGGCTACAATGAGCAGTTCTTC.

This clonotype was observed a few times. The chain has TRBV20-1 and TRBJ2-4; D possibly matches TRBD1 or TRBD2 (5 bases each). The CDR3 runs to 12 residues. From germline, CDR1 is DFQATT and CDR2 SNEGSKA (reference sequence). The germline V and J ends were trimmed by 6 bases and 9 bases, with 15 bases remaining between them. CDR3 bases: TGCAGTGCCGGAGAGGGGTGGGGCATTCAGTACTTC. Residues: CSAGEGWGIQYF.

This clonotype was picked up a small number of times. The chain combines TRBV11-2 with TRBJ2-2; D call uncertain. V gave up 3 bases and J gave up 3 bases, with 11 bases separating them. The germline CDR1 and CDR2 sequences are SGHAT and FQNNGV. This CDR3 has 15 amino acids. CDR3 DNA: TGTGCCAGCAGCTTTTCTGCGTTTGACACCGGGGAGCTGTTTTTT. Translating gives CASSFSAFDTGELFF.

The rearrangement uses TRBV6-5 and TRBJ2-5, with D perhaps being TRBD1 or TRBD2 (6 bases each). Germline CDR1 reads MNHEY; CDR2 reads SVGAGI. V was trimmed by 3 bases and J by 3 bases, leaving 17 bases between them. The CDR3 consists of 16 residues. This CDR3 reads CASSYLPGAGEETQYF. DNA for the CDR3: TGTGCCAGCAGTTATCTCCCGGGGGCAGGGGAAGAGACCCAGTACTTC.

The rearrangement uses TRBV29-1 and TRBJ1-1, with 10 bases identical to TRBD1. The CDR3 sequence is 17 residues long. Germline assignment: CDR1 SQVTM and CDR2 ANQGSEA. CDR3: CRGALPIEDRGRTEAFF. In nucleotides, the CDR3 is TGCCGCGGTGCCCTACCTATCGAGGACAGGGGGAGGACTGAAGCTTTCTTT.

This clonotype turned up a few times. This chain joins TRBV12-3 or TRBV12-4 and TRBJ1-1; no reliable D call. CDR3 size: 12 residues. Trimming took off 3 bases at V and 11 bases at J, with 13 bases between the two ends. CDR3: CASSLGSVGAFF. CDR3 nucleotide sequence: TGTGCCAGCAGTTTGGGTTCAGTTGGGGCTTTCTTT.

The table lists this clonotype with many counts. The chain carries TRBV7-8 and TRBJ2-5, with 12 nucleotides matching TRBD2. This CDR3 spans 15 amino acids. V was clipped by 3 bases and J by 4 bases; unmatched bases: 3. The V gene's germline CDR1 is SGHVS and CDR2 FQNEAQ. The chain's CDR3 is CASSLTSGSGETQYF. The DNA of the CDR3 is TGTGCCAGCAGCTTGACTAGCGGGAGTGGAGAGACCCAGTACTTC.

The chain uses TRBV13 and TRBJ2-7; D may be TRBD1 or TRBD2 (6 bases each). The germline gives CDR1 PRHDT, CDR2 FYEKMQ (reference sequence). The CDR3 sequence is 16 residues long. Trimming shortened V by 8 bases and J by 3 bases, and 23 bases separated the two germline ends. DNA for the CDR3: TGTGCCAGCTCGCCCTCTGCCCGGGGGACACACTACGAGCAGTACTTC. Protein: CASSPSARGTHYEQYF.

The table lists this clonotype with many counts. J is TRBJ2-3 and V is TRBV29-1; 10 bases line up with TRBD1. CDR1 is SQVTM and CDR2 is ANQGSEA in the germline V gene. The CDR3 contains 14 residues. After removal of 6 bases from V and 4 bases from J, the junction contained 7 bases not matched to a gene. The CDR3 region has the DNA TGCAGCGTCCCGGGACAGGGGAGGGCAGATACGCAGTATTTT. Translating it yields CSVPGQGRADTQYF.